This record looks at one T cell receptor beta chain sequence and its context. The CDR3 spans 15 residues. Germline values: CDR1 SGHRS, CDR2 YFSETQ. The germline V and J ends were trimmed by 0 bases and 1 base, with 9 bases remaining between them. This entry belongs to a study of blood T cell repertoires in COVID-19. Assay used: immunoSEQ multiplex PCR; TCRdb lists only in-frame clones, some missing. The table records about 320,000 clones, roughly 83% of them present only once. This receptor was identified in a woman aged 50 to 60 with acute or convalescent COVID-19. The sequenced sample consisted of peripheral blood. The chain employs TRBV5-1 and TRBJ2-3, with D possibly matching TRBD1 (6 bases). CDR3 in DNA: TGCGCCAGCAGCTTGGTAGGGGGAGGCACAGATACGCAGTATTTT. This translates into CASSLVGGGTDTQYF.